Each of the 29 T cell receptor beta chains below was sequenced from the same sample in a study of cytomegalovirus exposure and HLA in healthy donors (dated by TCRdb to the late 2010s). Libraries were prepared through the immunoSEQ multiplex PCR assay. A mixture of 60 forward primers for TCR Vbeta segments and 13 reverse primers for TCR Jbeta segments was used in the multiplex PCR. Imported from immuneACCESS, the table was reduced by TCRdb to in-frame sequences with V and J called. These copies leave out some clones; in studies compared against another copy, an unresolved V gene accounts for under half, and the cause of the remainder is not known. This sample comprises 150,000 to 200,000 clones, roughly four fifths of them detected only once. The ten largest clones add up to around 1.9% of the sample. The sample consisted of PBMCs. The receptors shown here come from a woman aged 30 to 39 in good health and CMV-seropositive.

The chain combines TRBV6-1 with TRBJ1-1, with a possible D match to TRBD1 (5 bases). The CDR3 has 14 residues. The ends were cut back, 7 bases at V and 4 bases at J, with 16 bases in the middle. Germline V gene sequence: CDR1 MNHNS, CDR2 SASEGT. CDR3 residues: CASKKRGGGTEAFF. The CDR3 DNA sequence: TGTGCCAGCAAAAAGCGGGGCGGGGGCACTGAAGCTTTCTTT.

The chain joins TRBV21-1 to TRBJ2-6; TRBD2, the table's D call, lacks a check against the DNA. TRBV21-1 is a documented pseudogene. This CDR3 region has 18 residues. CDR3 loop: CASSVLGKMRTGANVLTF. CDR3 in DNA: TGTGCCAGCAGCGTTCTCGGGAAAATGAGGACTGGGGCCAACGTCCTGACTTTC.

This clone was observed a handful of times. The gene calls are TRBV5-4 and TRBJ1-3; no clear D gene. V dropped 1 base and J dropped 0 bases, with 8 bases sitting between them. Germline values: CDR1 SGHNT, CDR2 YYREEE (reference sequence). The CDR3 covers 15 residues. CDR3: CASSLPRVSGNTIYF. CDR3 coding DNA: TGTGCCAGCAGCTTGCCGAGGGTCTCTGGAAACACCATATATTTT. The full variable domain, rest sourced from reference TRBV5-4 and TRBJ1-3, is ETGVTQSPTHLIKTRGQQVTLRCSSQSGHNTVSWYQQALGQGPQFIFQYYREEENGRGNFPPRFSGLQFPNYSSELNVNALELDDSALYLCASSLPRVSGNTIYFGEGSWLTVV.

V is TRBV19 and J is TRBJ1-3; a weak D match, TRBD1 (5 bases). Per the germline V gene, CDR1 is LNHDA and CDR2 is SQIVND (reference sequence). V shed 8 bases and J shed 3 bases, with 14 bases lying between them. CDR3 length equals 14 residues. The CDR3 reads CASLIDRYGNTIYF. Here the CDR3 DNA reads TGTGCCAGTCTCATCGACAGATATGGAAACACCATATATTTT.

This sequence joins TRBV30 and TRBJ1-4; D gene ambiguous. Looked up from germline, CDR1 is GTSNPN and CDR2 is SVGIG (reference sequence). Trimming cost V 3 bases and J 0 bases, with 11 bases left between them. The length of the CDR3 is 15 residues. The CDR3 reads CAWSPTGSTNEKLFF. The CDR3 nucleotides read TGTGCCTGGAGCCCTACCGGGTCAACTAATGAAAAACTGTTTTTT. Complete variable domain (other parts from reference TRBV30 and TRBJ1-4): SQTIHQWPATLVQPVGSPLSLECTVEGTSNPNLYWYRQAAGRGLQLLFYSVGIGQISSEVPQNLSASRPQDRQFILSSKKLLLSDSGFYLCAWSPTGSTNEKLFFGSGTQLSVL.

The CDR3 nucleotides are TGTGCCAGCTCACAAACAGGGGGCAACACTGAAGCTTTCTTT. As protein: CASSQTGGNTEAFF. The V and J genes are TRBV18 and TRBJ1-1, with 9 bases that match TRBD1. Germline lookup yields CDR1 KGHSH and CDR2 LQKENI. This CDR3 has 14 residues. Trimming removed 4 bases from V and 2 bases from J; junction bases left unmatched: 2.

V gene TRBV7-2 combines with J gene TRBJ2-7; no clear D. V was trimmed by 1 base and J by 3 bases, leaving 7 bases between them. The length of the CDR3 is 13 residues. The germline V gene has CDR1 SGHTA and CDR2 FQGNSA. The CDR3 reads CASSLGGVYEQYF. Written as DNA, the CDR3 is TGTGCCAGCAGCTTAGGCGGAGTCTACGAGCAGTACTTC.

This chain joins TRBV6-5 and TRBJ2-7; 7 bases line up with TRBD2. Germline assignment: CDR1 MNHEY and CDR2 SVGAGI. V shed 5 bases, J shed 4 bases, and the junction held 8 bases outside the gene matches. This CDR3 is 14 amino acids long. CDR3 protein: CASSPGGLGYEQYF. The DNA of the CDR3 is TGTGCCAGCAGTCCCGGGGGGTTAGGTTACGAGCAGTACTTC.

The chain couples TRBV12-5 to TRBJ1-5; D is unresolved. This CDR3 has 18 amino acids. V lost 0 bases, J lost 4 bases, and 19 bases lay in between. Germline CDR1 LGHNT, CDR2 FRNRAP. The CDR3 loop is CASGLVPMGMERNQPQHF. In DNA form, the CDR3 reads TGTGCTAGTGGTTTGGTACCTATGGGGATGGAGCGGAATCAGCCCCAGCATTTT. The full variable domain, completed using reference TRBV12-5 and TRBJ1-5, is DARVTQTPRHKVTEMGQEVTMRCQPILGHNTVFWYRQTMMQGLELLAYFRNRAPLDDSGMPKDRFSAEMPDATLATLKIQPSEPRDSAVYFCASGLVPMGMERNQPQHFGDGTRLSIL.

This clone turned up a few times. V gene TRBV7-9 combines with J gene TRBJ2-3; 10 positions match TRBD1. V was pared by 4 bases and J by 3 bases, with 10 bases of the junction left unmatched. The CDR3 loop spans 17 amino acids. CDR1 is SEHNR, CDR2 FQNEAQ, per germline (reference sequence). The CDR3 DNA is TGTGCCAGCAGCTCCCGTATTGGGACAGGGGAAACAGATACGCAGTATTTT. Protein product: CASSSRIGTGETDTQYF.

V gene TRBV5-5 combines with J gene TRBJ2-3, with 12 bases identical to TRBD2. CDR1 SGHKS and CDR2 YYEKEE come from the germline V gene (reference sequence). The ends lost 0 bases at V and 1 base at J; junction bases unmatched: 9. This CDR3 is 19 amino acids long. In DNA form, the CDR3 reads TGTGCCAGCAGCTTGGGGTCTAGCGGGGGGGCTGGAGGCACAGATACGCAGTATTTT. It is translated as CASSLGSSGGAGGTDTQYF.

The CDR3 region has the DNA TGTGCCAGCAGTTCCCGGGACACGTCCACTGAAGCTTTCTTT. The encoded protein is CASSSRDTSTEAFF. V is TRBV6-5 and J is TRBJ1-1, with TRBD1 as a possible D gene (6 bases). V was shortened by 4 bases and J by 4 bases, with 13 bases between the two germline ends. The CDR3 contains 14 residues. In germline, CDR1 is MNHEY, CDR2 SVGAGI.

The chain recombines TRBV6-5 with TRBJ1-2; a weak D match, TRBD1 (6 bases). The V gene's germline CDR1 is MNHEY and CDR2 SVGAGI. V lost 0 bases and J 4 bases, leaving 12 bases between the germline ends. There are 15 residues in the CDR3. This CDR3 is CASSYSGGHSYGYTF. CDR3 bases: TGTGCCAGCAGTTACTCCGGGGGGCATAGCTATGGCTACACCTTC.

The genes are TRBV5-4 and TRBJ2-1; TRBD2 agrees at 8 bases. The CDR3 runs 14 residues. The germline gives CDR1 SGHNT, CDR2 YYREEE (reference sequence). After removal of 4 bases from V and 8 bases from J, the junction contained 8 bases not matched to a gene. The CDR3 is CASSISGSRYEQFF. The CDR3 nucleotides are TGTGCCAGCAGCATAAGCGGGAGCCGATATGAGCAGTTCTTC.

This clone was seen a handful of times. The genes are TRBV18 and TRBJ2-1, with TRBD2 matching 7 bases. J was trimmed by 0 bases and V by 8 bases; bases with no gene match: 7. This CDR3 contains 15 residues. Germline V lookup: CDR1 KGHSH, CDR2 LQKENI. CDR3 amino acids: CASTTGGSSYNEQFF. The CDR3 DNA reads as TGTGCCAGCACCACCGGGGGGAGCTCCTACAATGAGCAGTTCTTC.

The CDR3 loop reads CASSLTGGLNEKLFF. The CDR3 nucleotides are TGTGCCAGCAGCTTAACGGGGGGCCTAAATGAAAAACTGTTTTTT. The J gene is TRBJ1-4, the V gene TRBV11-2; tentative D call: TRBD1 (6 bases). The germline CDR1 and CDR2 sequences are SGHAT and FQNNGV. V lost 2 bases, J lost 5 bases, and 12 bases lay in between. The CDR3 totals 15 residues.

V and J are TRBV6-5 and TRBJ2-3, with 7 bases identical to TRBD2. The V segment lost 6 bases and the J segment 6 bases; nucleotides outside the gene matches: 12. The CDR3 extends over 15 amino acids. Germline CDR1 and CDR2: MNHEY and SVGAGI. This CDR3 reads CASSPLWQGGDTQYF. The CDR3, as DNA: TGTGCCAGCAGCCCCCTCTGGCAGGGAGGGGATACGCAGTATTTT.

The chain joins TRBV2 to TRBJ1-5, with 7 positions matching TRBD1. With V trimmed by 8 bases and J by 0 bases, 4 bases remained unmatched. Germline loops: CDR1 SNHLY, CDR2 FYNNEI. This CDR3 contains 14 residues. This chain's CDR3 is CASGTVYSNQPQHF. In DNA, the CDR3 is TGTGCCAGCGGGACAGTCTATAGCAATCAGCCCCAGCATTTT.

The V gene is TRBV5-1, the J gene TRBJ1-1; D gene uncertain. V lost 3 bases and J 1 base, leaving 10 bases between the germline ends. CDR3 length equals 14 residues. The germline V gene has CDR1 SGHRS and CDR2 YFSETQ. The CDR3 DNA sequence: TGCGCCAGCAGCTGGAACAGCGGGAACACTGAAGCTTTCTTT. This gives the protein CASSWNSGNTEAFF.

This sequence joins TRBV4-2 and TRBJ2-5; no definite D call. The ends were cut back, 3 bases at V and 3 bases at J, with 11 bases in the middle. The CDR3 sequence is 14 residues long. Germline assignment: CDR1 LGHNA and CDR2 YNFKEQ. The CDR3 DNA reads TGTGCCAGCAGCCAGGCGACTTCAGAAGAGACCCAGTACTTC. Its translation is CASSQATSEETQYF.

The chain recombines TRBV28 with TRBJ2-3; D might be TRBD2 (6 bases). V was pared by 1 base and J by 10 bases, with 9 bases between. The germline gives CDR1 MDHEN, CDR2 SYDVKM. The CDR3 consists of 12 residues. CDR3 bases: TGTGCCAGCAGTTTATTAGGAGGGGCGCAGTATTTT. It is translated as CASSLLGGAQYF. The full variable domain, rest sourced from reference TRBV28 and TRBJ2-3, is DVKVTQSSRYLVKRTGEKVFLECVQDMDHENMFWYRQDPGLGLRLIYFSYDVKMKEKGDIPEGYSVSREKKERFSLILESASTNQTSMYLCASSLLGGAQYFGPGTRLTVL.

V and J are TRBV7-8 and TRBJ1-2; D is undetermined. CDR1 and CDR2 from the germline V gene are SGHVS and FQNEAQ. The CDR3 totals 15 residues. V lost 3 bases to trimming and J lost 1 base, with 12 bases between them. CDR3 residues: CASSLLPGFNYGYTF. Here the CDR3 DNA reads TGTGCCAGCAGCTTGCTGCCGGGATTTAACTATGGCTACACCTTC.

The chain carries TRBV6-1 and TRBJ1-2, with 8 nucleotides matching TRBD1. V trimming: 6 bases; J trimming: 6 bases; junction bases outside the gene matches: 6. CDR1 is MNHNS, CDR2 SASEGT, per germline. There are 13 residues in the CDR3. The CDR3 protein is CASRAPGQDGYTF. CDR3 DNA sequence: TGTGCCAGCAGAGCCCCGGGACAGGATGGCTACACCTTC.

This chain uses TRBV4-3 with TRBJ1-6, with 8 bases that match TRBD1. CDR1 and CDR2 from the germline V gene are LGHNA and YSLEER. This CDR3 spans 16 amino acids. V lost 1 base to trimming and J lost 8 bases; unmatched junction nucleotides: 7. The CDR3 loop reads CASSQGGRGRDSPLHF. The DNA of the CDR3 is TGCGCCAGCAGCCAAGGTGGCAGGGGGCGGGATTCACCCCTCCACTTT.

The chain couples TRBV1 to TRBJ2-5; no DNA check was done on the table's D call, TRBD2. TRBV1 is a recognized pseudogene. This CDR3 is 18 amino acids long. The CDR3 reads CTSSQEGTSGGAQETQYF. CDR3 in DNA: TGCACCAGCAGCCAAGAGGGGACTAGCGGGGGGGCCCAAGAGACCCAGTACTTC.

The chain employs TRBV9 and TRBJ2-3, with 7 bases aligning to TRBD1. The length of the CDR3 is 15 residues. V was clipped by 1 base and J by 5 bases; unmatched bases: 7. In germline, CDR1 is SGDLS, CDR2 YYNGEE. CDR3 bases: TGTGCCAGCAGCGTACGGACAGGCATTATAGATACGCAGTATTTT. Amino acid sequence: CASSVRTGIIDTQYF.

This sequence joins TRBV10-2 and TRBJ1-5, with D possibly TRBD1 on 5 matching bases. The germline V gene has CDR1 WSHSY and CDR2 SAAADI. The CDR3 has 13 residues. Trimming shortened V by 8 bases and J by 0 bases, and 8 bases separated the two germline ends. CDR3 sequence: CASQGNSNQPQHF. The CDR3 DNA reads TGCGCCAGCCAGGGAAATAGCAATCAGCCCCAGCATTTT.

The V call is TRBV2, the J call TRBJ1-2, with D possibly matching TRBD1 (5 bases). Deletions cut 4 bases from V and 8 bases from J, with 11 bases between. CDR1 and CDR2 (germline): SNHLY, FYNNEI. This CDR3 has 12 residues. The DNA for the CDR3 is TGTGCCAGCAGTGGCGACAGAGAAGGCTACACCTTC. It translates to CASSGDREGYTF.

V gene TRBV27 combines with J gene TRBJ1-2; unclear D gene. V was clipped by 4 bases and J by 4 bases, with 10 bases between them. CDR1 is MNHEY, CDR2 SMNVEV, per germline (reference sequence). This CDR3 comprises 13 residues. DNA for the CDR3: TGTGCCAGCAGTTATGCGCCCGGCTATGGCTACACCTTC. Translation: CASSYAPGYGYTF.